What follows is one T cell receptor (beta chain) and its context. Its target is not known. The source of the sample is a study of early T cells in non-severe SARS-CoV-2 infection. As for the study in general: The chains were unpaired, and the sequenced material was bulk RNA from unsorted whole blood.

Whole-study findings and limits: Using VDJdb, the matching emphasized anti-spike CD8 responses while missing private and CD4 specificities.

The TCR library protocol was used to attach unique molecular identifiers. These identifiers were attached to individual cDNA molecules. Using its own MiXCR run on the 5' RACE reads, TCRdb lists one record per CDR3 protein. The repertoire holds fewer than 40,000 distinct CDR3 sequences, with about 6% as singletons. V shed 5 bases and J shed 2 bases, with 19 bases lying between them. CDR1 and CDR2 from the germline V gene are SGHNT and YYREEE (reference sequence). The CDR3 has 16 residues. The sample taken for sequencing was whole blood. The V and J genes are TRBV5-4 and TRBJ2-5; D possibly corresponds to TRBD1 (6 bases). The receptor was isolated from an adult who was a healthcare worker with PCR-confirmed SARS-CoV-2 infection or an uninfected control (not recorded which). In DNA, the CDR3 is TGTGCCAGCAGTCGAGGGCTGGACAGAGCGCAAGAGACCCAGTACTTC. The encoded protein is CASSRGLDRAQETQYF.